These 31 T cell receptor beta chains came from one sample sequenced in a study of T cells expressing NK-cell markers (TCRdb year 2020). Receptor amplification or capture employed 5' RACE. Instrument used: Illumina HiSeq 2000. Once TCRdb had reprocessed the reads, it stored one entry per CDR3 protein sequence and supplied no DNA. This sample's records show 500,000 to 600,000 distinct CDR3 sequences. Together, the top ten hold approximately 3.6% of the sample. The material sequenced was blood T cells: a sorted CD56 or NKG2C T cell subset, CD4+ or CD8+ T cells, or bulk PBMC T cells (not recorded which). These receptors were taken from a man younger than 35 in good health. Donor details come from another sample of the same person, matched by shared clones.

The gene calls are TRBV15 and TRBJ1-2. Per the germline V gene, CDR1 is LNHNV and CDR2 is YYDKDF (reference sequence). This CDR3 region has 13 residues. Here the CDR3 reads CATSGPAGGGYTF.

CDR3 protein: CASAGGLATDTQYF. The chain recombines TRBV6-1 with TRBJ2-3. Germline V gene lookup returns CDR1 MNHNS and CDR2 SASEGT. The length of the CDR3 is 14 residues.

This rearrangement joins TRBV25-1 to TRBJ1-2; TCRdb's D call, TRBD1, is unchecked because there is no DNA. CDR3 length: 15 residues. Germline V gene sequence: CDR1 MGHDK, CDR2 SYGVNS. The CDR3 region is CASSDGQGADYGYTF.

Here the CDR3 reads CASSPPLLADPSCEQYF. The genes are TRBV12-3 or TRBV12-4 and TRBJ2-7; TCRdb's D call, TRBD2, is unchecked because there is no DNA. This CDR3 contains 17 residues.

This rearrangement joins TRBV28 to TRBJ2-5; TCRdb picks TRBD2, but there is no DNA to check that call. The germline gives CDR1 MDHEN, CDR2 SYDVKM. The CDR3 has 19 residues. The CDR3 sequence: CASSQPPGLADKYQETQYF.

The rearrangement uses TRBV6-2 or TRBV6-3 and TRBJ2-2; checking the TCRdb D call of TRBD2 is not possible without DNA. CDR1 MNHEY and CDR2 SVGEGT come from the germline V gene. The CDR3 sequence is 15 residues long. The CDR3 spells CASSYLREGTGELFF.

This CDR3 reads CASSLDGAGDTQYF. V and J are TRBV11-3 and TRBJ2-3; TCRdb gives TRBD1 as the D gene, but with no DNA this cannot be confirmed. The CDR3 loop spans 14 amino acids. Germline CDR1 reads SGHNT; CDR2 reads YENEEA.

The chain has TRBV20-1 and TRBJ1-1; no DNA is available, so the TRBD1 call from TCRdb remains unchecked. The germline V gene has CDR1 DFQATT and CDR2 SNEGSKA (reference sequence). This CDR3 region has 13 residues. The CDR3 reads CSARLPGGTGAFF.

This chain links TRBV5-1 with TRBJ2-1; the D call of TRBD2 rests on TCRdb alone, since no DNA is present to check it. Germline V gene sequence: CDR1 SGHRS, CDR2 YFSETQ. The CDR3 sequence is 13 residues long. CDR3 region: CASSLSSGSEQFF.

The V and J genes are TRBV20-1 and TRBJ2-1; TCRdb's D call of TRBD2 is untestable without DNA. Germline V gene sequence: CDR1 DFQATT, CDR2 SNEGSKA (reference sequence). The CDR3 runs 14 residues. The CDR3 loop reads CSASRPISYNEQFF.

The V and J genes are TRBV12-3 or TRBV12-4 and TRBJ2-3; the TCRdb D gene call, TRBD2, has no DNA to confirm it. The CDR3 has 16 amino acids. The CDR3 region is CASSFGGATDTDTQYF.

The V call is TRBV7-8, the J call TRBJ2-7; TCRdb lists TRBD1, though no DNA is available to test this call. Germline V CDR1 and CDR2: SGHVS, FQNEAQ. The CDR3 runs to 14 residues. CDR3 sequence reads: CASSSGQVPGEQYF.

The gene calls are TRBV12-3 or TRBV12-4 and TRBJ2-4; the D gene TCRdb calls, TRBD1, cannot be checked with no DNA. The CDR3 covers 12 residues. The CDR3 spells CASSQDRRVQYF.

The chain links TRBV19 to TRBJ1-2; TCRdb outputs TRBD1, but without DNA this stays unchecked. There are 13 residues in the CDR3. Germline V CDR1 and CDR2: LNHDA, SQIVND (reference sequence). CDR3 sequence reads: CASSSRDRYGYTF.

The gene calls are TRBV7-8 and TRBJ2-1. This CDR3 spans 14 amino acids. CDR1 is SGHVS, CDR2 FQNEAQ, per germline. CDR3 residues: CASSFSLVYNEQFF.

The V gene is TRBV19, the J gene TRBJ1-2. Per the germline V gene, CDR1 is LNHDA and CDR2 is SQIVND (reference sequence). The CDR3 length is 14 residues. The CDR3 loop is CASSIRSEWDGYTF.

The rearrangement joins TRBV12-3 or TRBV12-4 to TRBJ1-5. The CDR3 covers 12 residues. The CDR3 reads CASSSTPEPQHF.

The chain couples TRBV5-1 to TRBJ2-6; TCRdb indicates TRBD1, and absent DNA this call remains unverified. The CDR3 covers 18 residues. The V gene's germline CDR1 is SGHRS and CDR2 YFSETQ. The CDR3 here is CASGEGWDRLSGANVLTF.

The chain has TRBV5-1 and TRBJ2-5. CDR1 SGHRS and CDR2 YFSETQ come from the germline V gene. CDR3 size: 12 residues. The CDR3 spells CASNYADPTQYF.

This rearrangement joins TRBV5-1 to TRBJ1-5. There are 15 residues in the CDR3. Germline CDR1 reads SGHRS; CDR2 reads YFSETQ. The CDR3 spells CASSLFVGDNQPQHF.

The chain links TRBV28 to TRBJ2-3; TCRdb returns TRBD1, unconfirmable since there is no DNA. This CDR3 has 19 amino acids. The germline gives CDR1 MDHEN, CDR2 SYDVKM. CDR3 amino acids: CASRPIRDRGPLITDTQYF.

J is TRBJ2-6 and V is TRBV27; no DNA is available, so the TRBD1 call from TCRdb remains unchecked. The CDR3 loop spans 16 amino acids. The germline V gene has CDR1 MNHEY and CDR2 SMNVEV (reference sequence). The CDR3 region is CASSGTGPSGANVLTF.

V and J are TRBV3-1 and TRBJ2-1. Germline V gene data show CDR1 as LGHDT and CDR2 as YNNKEL (reference sequence). CDR3 length: 11 amino acids. The CDR3 protein is CASSSQLWQFF.

The rearrangement uses TRBV25-1 and TRBJ2-7; TCRdb indicates TRBD2, and absent DNA this call remains unverified. Germline lookup yields CDR1 MGHDK and CDR2 SYGVNS. The CDR3 extends over 15 amino acids. The CDR3 region is CASSAIFSSGYEQYF.

The genes are TRBV28 and TRBJ2-7. The CDR3 runs to 12 residues. Germline V gene lookup returns CDR1 MDHEN and CDR2 SYDVKM. CDR3 sequence: CASSPTYYEQYF.

This chain connects TRBV20-1 to TRBJ1-5; the D call from TCRdb, TRBD1, cannot be confirmed without DNA. Germline lookup yields CDR1 DFQATT and CDR2 SNEGSKA (reference sequence). CDR3 size: 14 residues. The CDR3 reads CSALAGTGYQPQHF.

V gene TRBV25-1 combines with J gene TRBJ2-5; without DNA, the TCRdb call of TRBD2 cannot be checked. CDR1 MGHDK and CDR2 SYGVNS come from the germline V gene. The CDR3 has 14 residues. CDR3 region: CASSDVGSWETQYF.

This rearrangement joins TRBV16 to TRBJ2-1. Germline V gives CDR1 KGHSY, CDR2 FQNENV. This CDR3 region has 12 residues. CDR3 loop: CASSQPANEQFF.

The rearrangement uses TRBV12-3 or TRBV12-4 and TRBJ1-1. This CDR3 has 13 residues. The CDR3 spells CASSVTGTKEAFF.

The chain has TRBV5-6 and TRBJ2-1. Germline CDR1 and CDR2: SGHDT and YYEEEE. The CDR3 contains 16 residues. CDR3 region: CASSSDRGSSYNEQFF. The full variable domain, its missing parts supplied by reference TRBV5-6 and TRBJ2-1, is DAGVTQSPTHLIKTRGQQVTLRCSPKSGHDTVSWYQQALGQGPQFIFQYYEEEERQRGNFPDRFSGHQFPNYSSELNVNALLLGDSALYLCASSSDRGSSYNEQFFGPGTRLTVL.

V and J are TRBV12-3 or TRBV12-4 and TRBJ1-3; checking the TCRdb D call of TRBD1 is not possible without DNA. CDR3 length: 14 amino acids. CDR3 sequence: CASSQTGRQNTIYF.